A single sample is the source of the 6 T cell receptor beta chains below, sequenced in a study of blood T cell repertoires in COVID-19. Repertoires were generated with immunoSEQ multiplex PCR, while TCRdb's copy carries only in-frame clones and drops some. The data show more than 110,000 clones, around 81% seen once. Material: peripheral blood. Receptors were obtained from a woman aged 60-70 years with acute or convalescent COVID-19.

This chain connects TRBV7-2 to TRBJ2-5, with D possibly being TRBD2 (5 bases). Germline assignment: CDR1 SGHTA and CDR2 FQGNSA. The CDR3 is made up of 13 amino acids. V lost 3 bases, J lost 0 bases, and 5 bases lay in between. CDR3 amino acids: CASSLDYQETQYF. In DNA form, the CDR3 reads TGTGCCAGCAGCTTGGACTACCAAGAGACCCAGTACTTC.

The V call is TRBV5-4, the J call TRBJ2-2, with 7 bases lining up with TRBD1. The J segment lost 1 base and the V segment lost 4 bases, leaving 7 bases of the junction unmatched. CDR1 is SGHNT, CDR2 YYREEE, per germline (reference sequence). This CDR3 region has 16 residues. The CDR3 loop is CASSIWDRMNTGELFF. CDR3 coding DNA: TGTGCCAGCAGCATATGGGACAGAATGAACACCGGGGAGCTGTTTTTT.

This clone was observed once. The V gene is TRBV15, the J gene TRBJ1-3; no firm D call. This CDR3 contains 18 residues. CDR1 and CDR2 from the germline V gene are LNHNV and YYDKDF (reference sequence). Deletions cut 3 bases from V and 5 bases from J, with 23 bases between. The CDR3 DNA sequence: TGTGCCACCAGCAGGTCCTCGGGTTCGTTCAGCGACCGAAACACCATATATTTT. Its translation: CATSRSSGSFSDRNTIYF.

The chain uses TRBV7-9 and TRBJ1-5, with 8 bases that match TRBD1. Germline lookup yields CDR1 SEHNR and CDR2 FQNEAQ (reference sequence). This CDR3 is built from 16 residues. With 1 base clipped from V and 5 bases from J, the junction kept 7 bases outside the gene matches. CDR3 nucleotide sequence: TGTGCCAGCAGCTTAGGGACAGGGTTTGTGGATCAGCCCCAGCATTTT. This gives the protein CASSLGTGFVDQPQHF.

J is TRBJ2-2 and V is TRBV7-9, with 8 nucleotides matching TRBD1. The CDR3 sequence is 14 residues long. CDR1 is SEHNR, CDR2 FQNEAQ, per germline (reference sequence). With V trimmed by 5 bases and J by 5 bases, 4 bases remained unmatched. The CDR3 DNA follows: TGTGCCAGCAGCCGACAGGGGCGGACCGGGGAGCTGTTTTTT. The encoded protein is CASSRQGRTGELFF.

The chain recombines TRBV7-3 with TRBJ2-3; perhaps TRBD2 as D (6 bases). Germline V gene lookup returns CDR1 SGHTA and CDR2 FQGTGA. V was pared by 6 bases and J by 0 bases, with 13 bases between. The CDR3 consists of 15 residues. DNA of the CDR3: TGTGCCAGCAGTCCAGCGGGCCAGAGCACAGATACGCAGTATTTT. It encodes CASSPAGQSTDTQYF.